This TCR beta chain came from a study of cytomegalovirus exposure and HLA in healthy donors. Study-level points and caveats: The study recorded over 150 TCR beta chains that were cytomegalovirus-associated. TRBV6-2, TRBV6-3 and other indistinguishable V segments were excluded. Common viral pathogens (according to a later analysis) appeared linked to several of the most significant clusters.

Primers for the PCR totalled 60 Vbeta and 13 Jbeta. Sequencing was performed with immunoSEQ multiplex PCR; in TCRdb, only in-frame clones are kept and a portion is missing. Here the sample spans a few hundred thousand clones, around 90% being singletons. For this clone: Its antigen is undetermined.

This CDR3 comprises 15 residues. CDR1 is LNHDA, CDR2 SQIVND, per germline (reference sequence). Trimming shortened V by 0 bases and J by 4 bases, and 13 bases separated the two germline ends. It was healthy bone marrow donors who served as donors. The source is a girl aged 2-10 years in good health and CMV-seronegative. Sequenced input: PBMCs. The rearrangement links TRBV19 to TRBJ2-7; TRBD2 is a possible D gene (6 bases). This chain's CDR3 is CASSIDLTGAYEQYF. CDR3 nucleotide sequence: TGTGCCAGTAGTATAGATTTAACGGGAGCTTACGAGCAGTACTTC.